A selection of T cell receptor beta chains follows, all from one sample in a study of blood T cell repertoires in COVID-19. Data came from immunoSEQ multiplex PCR; TCRdb stores just in-frame clones and leaves some out. The profile shows roughly 350,000 clones, 85% to 90% of them singletons. Material: peripheral blood. These receptors all come from a woman aged 45-59 years with active or convalescent COVID-19. Each CDR3 is given with its conserved first and last residue. A D gene is named only where the DNA matches it firmly. A clone size is listed for some rows: how often the clone was seen (once, few, many), or a class if it is expanded.

length: 13; size: .; D: .; V: TRBV2; J: TRBJ1-1; DNA: TGTGCCAGCAGCCCCCGTATGAACACTGAAGCTTTCTTT; CDR3: CASSPRMNTEAFF
length: 14; size: few; D: TRBD1; V: TRBV4-3; J: TRBJ2-1; DNA: TGCGCCAGCAGTCCTGACAGGGGCACAAATGAGCAGTTCTTC; CDR3: CASSPDRGTNEQFF
length: 15; size: few; D: TRBD1; V: TRBV7-9; J: TRBJ2-2; DNA: TGTGCCAGCAGTTCCGGACAGGGGGCCGGCGGGGAGCTGTTTTTT; CDR3: CASSSGQGAGGELFF
length: 15; size: once; D: TRBD1; V: TRBV27; J: TRBJ1-1; DNA: TGTGCCAGCAGTTTAGGGACAGCGACGCCGGCTGAAGCTTTCTTT; CDR3: CASSLGTATPAEAFF
length: 16; size: .; D: .; V: TRBV3-1/TRBV3-2; J: TRBJ2-1; DNA: TGTGCCAGCAGCCCCGGGAAGAGGTGGGTTGGCAATGAGCAGTTCTTC; CDR3: CASSPGKRWVGNEQFF
length: 14; size: .; D: TRBD2; V: TRBV18; J: TRBJ2-5; DNA: TGTGCCAGCTCACTTTCTAGCGGCCAAGAGACCCAGTACTTC; CDR3: CASSLSSGQETQYF
length: 19; size: .; D: TRBD2; V: TRBV7-6; J: TRBJ2-1; DNA: TGTGCCAGCAGCTTAGCCTGGCTGGGCCTAGCGGGAGCCAACAATGAGCAGTTCTTC; CDR3: CASSLAWLGLAGANNEQFF
length: 15; size: .; D: .; V: TRBV27; J: TRBJ2-1; DNA: TGTGCCAGCAGTTTAGGGTCCAGGGTCTACAATGAGCAGTTCTTC; CDR3: CASSLGSRVYNEQFF
length: 13; size: .; D: .; V: TRBV28; J: TRBJ1-2; DNA: TGTGCCAGCAGATTTCCCCCGACTTTGGGCTACACCTTC; CDR3: CASRFPPTLGYTF
length: 12; size: .; D: TRBD1; V: TRBV27; J: TRBJ1-1; DNA: TGTGCCAGCAGTAGACTGGGACAGGAAGCTTTCTTT; CDR3: CASSRLGQEAFF
length: 15; size: .; D: .; V: TRBV7-3; J: TRBJ2-1; DNA: TGTGCCAGCAGCATTACTATGAGCTCCTACAATGAGCAGTTCTTC; CDR3: CASSITMSSYNEQFF
length: 14; size: .; D: .; V: TRBV11-2; J: TRBJ1-1; DNA: TGTGCCAGCAGCCGGACAGTGAGGAACACTGAAGCTTTCTTT; CDR3: CASSRTVRNTEAFF
length: 12; size: few; D: .; V: TRBV29-1; J: TRBJ1-2; DNA: TGCAGCGTTATGAACCGCCAGTATGGCTACACCTTC; CDR3: CSVMNRQYGYTF
length: 12; size: .; D: .; V: TRBV29-1; J: TRBJ1-1; DNA: TGCAGCGCAAAGACAGTGAACACTGAAGCTTTCTTT; CDR3: CSAKTVNTEAFF
length: 15; size: .; D: TRBD2; V: TRBV5-1; J: TRBJ2-7; DNA: TGCGCCAGCAGCTTGCTAGCGGGAGAAATCGGCGAGCAGTACTTC; CDR3: CASSLLAGEIGEQYF
length: 17; size: .; D: TRBD2; V: TRBV28; J: TRBJ2-1; DNA: TGTGCCAGCAGTTATAGGGGACTAGCGGGAATTTACAATGAGCAGTTCTTC; CDR3: CASSYRGLAGIYNEQFF
length: 15; size: .; D: .; V: TRBV5-1; J: TRBJ1-2; DNA: TGCGCCAGCAGCTTGGGGACAGAAGCTAACTATGGCTACACCTTC; CDR3: CASSLGTEANYGYTF
length: 12; size: .; D: .; V: TRBV5-1; J: TRBJ2-7; DNA: TGCGCCAGCAGCTTGACAGGGCCCGAGCAGTACTTC; CDR3: CASSLTGPEQYF
length: 12; size: .; D: .; V: TRBV30; J: TRBJ1-2; DNA: TGTGCCTTCGGACGAGGGAACTATGGCTACACCTTC; CDR3: CAFGRGNYGYTF
length: 14; size: .; D: .; V: TRBV7-7; J: TRBJ2-3; DNA: TGTGCTAGCAGCTTAGGGGGGCCCACAGATACGCAGTATTTT; CDR3: CASSLGGPTDTQYF
length: 15; size: .; D: .; V: TRBV6-5; J: TRBJ1-6; DNA: TGTGCCAGCACCATCGGGGGGGCGGCTAATTCACCCCTCCACTTT; CDR3: CASTIGGAANSPLHF